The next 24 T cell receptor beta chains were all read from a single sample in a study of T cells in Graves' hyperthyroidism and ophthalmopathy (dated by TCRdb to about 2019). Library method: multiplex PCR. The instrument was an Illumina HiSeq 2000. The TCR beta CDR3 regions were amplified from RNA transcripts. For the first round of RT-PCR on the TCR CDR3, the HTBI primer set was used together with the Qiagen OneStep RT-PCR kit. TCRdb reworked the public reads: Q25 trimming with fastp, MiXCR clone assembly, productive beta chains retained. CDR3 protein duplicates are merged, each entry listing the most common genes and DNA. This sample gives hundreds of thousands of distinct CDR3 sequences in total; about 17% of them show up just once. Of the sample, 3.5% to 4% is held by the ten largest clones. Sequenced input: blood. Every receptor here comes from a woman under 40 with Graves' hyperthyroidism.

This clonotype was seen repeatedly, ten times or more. The CDR3 nucleotides are TGTGCCAGCAGTTCTCAGGGAAGCAATCAGCCCCAGCATTTT. Amino acids: CASSSQGSNQPQHF. This chain connects TRBV28 to TRBJ1-5; a possible D gene is TRBD1 (5 bases). The germline V gene encodes CDR1 MDHEN and CDR2 SYDVKM. This CDR3 is 14 amino acids long. V gave up 4 bases and J gave up 1 base, with 8 bases separating them.

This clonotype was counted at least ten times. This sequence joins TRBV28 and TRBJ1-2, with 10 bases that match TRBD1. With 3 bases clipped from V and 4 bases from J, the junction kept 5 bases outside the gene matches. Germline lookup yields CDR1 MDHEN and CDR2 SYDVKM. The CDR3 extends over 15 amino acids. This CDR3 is CASSFWDRGVYGYTF. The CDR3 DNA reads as TGTGCCAGCAGTTTCTGGGACAGGGGTGTCTATGGCTACACCTTC.

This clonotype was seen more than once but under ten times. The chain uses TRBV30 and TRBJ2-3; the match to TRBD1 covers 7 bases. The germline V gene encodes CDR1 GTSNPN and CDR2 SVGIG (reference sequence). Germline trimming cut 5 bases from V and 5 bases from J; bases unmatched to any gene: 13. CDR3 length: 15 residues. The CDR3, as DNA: TGTGCCTGGGACAACAGGGACAGAGCCCAAGATACGCAGTATTTT. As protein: CAWDNRDRAQDTQYF.

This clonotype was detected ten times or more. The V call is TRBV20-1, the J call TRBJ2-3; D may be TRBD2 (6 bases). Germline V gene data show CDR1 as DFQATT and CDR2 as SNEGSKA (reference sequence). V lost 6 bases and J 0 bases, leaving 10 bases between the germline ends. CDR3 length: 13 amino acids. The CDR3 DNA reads TGCAGTGCCAGGGAGGCTAGCACAGATACGCAGTATTTT. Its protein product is CSAREASTDTQYF.

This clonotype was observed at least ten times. DNA for the CDR3: TGTGCCAGCAGCCACGACAGTCACAATGAGCAGTTCTTC. It is translated as CASSHDSHNEQFF. The chain has TRBV11-2 and TRBJ2-1; D perhaps matches TRBD1 (5 bases). This CDR3 comprises 13 residues. The germline V gene has CDR1 SGHAT and CDR2 FQNNGV. Trimming removed 5 bases from V and 5 bases from J, with 10 bases in between.

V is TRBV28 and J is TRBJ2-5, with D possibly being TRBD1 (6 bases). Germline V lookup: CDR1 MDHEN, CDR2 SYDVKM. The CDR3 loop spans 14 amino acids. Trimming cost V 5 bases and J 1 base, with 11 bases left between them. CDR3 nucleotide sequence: TGTGCCAGCAGTGAGGACAGAATCCAAGAGACCCAGTACTTC. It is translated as CASSEDRIQETQYF.

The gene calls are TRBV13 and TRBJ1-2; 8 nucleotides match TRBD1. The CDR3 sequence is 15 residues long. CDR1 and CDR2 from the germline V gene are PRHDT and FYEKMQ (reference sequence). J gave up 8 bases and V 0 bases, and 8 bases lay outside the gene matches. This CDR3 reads CASSLGGGQVAGYTF. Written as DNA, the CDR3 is TGTGCCAGCAGCTTAGGAGGGGGACAGGTAGCCGGCTACACCTTC.

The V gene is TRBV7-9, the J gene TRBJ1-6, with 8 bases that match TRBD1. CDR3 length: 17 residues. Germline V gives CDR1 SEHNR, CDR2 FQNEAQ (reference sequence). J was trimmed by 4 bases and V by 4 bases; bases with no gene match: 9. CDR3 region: CASSSHSTGVYNSPLHF. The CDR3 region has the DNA TGTGCCAGCAGCTCTCACTCGACAGGGGTATATAATTCACCCCTCCACTTT.

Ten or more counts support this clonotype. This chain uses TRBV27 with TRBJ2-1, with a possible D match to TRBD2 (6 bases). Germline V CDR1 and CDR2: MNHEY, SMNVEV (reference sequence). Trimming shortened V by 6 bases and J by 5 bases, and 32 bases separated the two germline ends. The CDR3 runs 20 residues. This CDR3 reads CASSRIRGTYRTARNNEQFF. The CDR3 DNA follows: TGTGCCAGCAGCCGAATACGCGGGACTTACCGTACCGCGAGGAACAATGAGCAGTTCTTC.

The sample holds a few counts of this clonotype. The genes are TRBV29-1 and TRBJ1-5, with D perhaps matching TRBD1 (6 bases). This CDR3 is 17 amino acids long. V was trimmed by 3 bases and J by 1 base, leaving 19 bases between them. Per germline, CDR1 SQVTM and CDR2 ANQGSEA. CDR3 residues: CSVEGGWGLFSNQPQHF. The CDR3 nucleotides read TGCAGCGTTGAGGGGGGCTGGGGGTTGTTCAGCAATCAGCCCCAGCATTTT.

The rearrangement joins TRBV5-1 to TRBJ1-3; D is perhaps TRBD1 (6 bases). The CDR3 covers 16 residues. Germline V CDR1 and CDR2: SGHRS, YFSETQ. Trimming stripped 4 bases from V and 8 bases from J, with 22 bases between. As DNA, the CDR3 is TGCGCCAGCAGCCCGGTAACGACAGGATCGGATTACACCATATATTTT. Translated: CASSPVTTGSDYTIYF.

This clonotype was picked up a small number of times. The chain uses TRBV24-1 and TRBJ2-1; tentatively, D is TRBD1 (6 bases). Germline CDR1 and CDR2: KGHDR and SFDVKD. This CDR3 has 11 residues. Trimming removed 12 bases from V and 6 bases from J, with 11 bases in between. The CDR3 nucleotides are TGTGCCTCAGAACAGGGCAATGAGCAGTTCTTC. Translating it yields CASEQGNEQFF.

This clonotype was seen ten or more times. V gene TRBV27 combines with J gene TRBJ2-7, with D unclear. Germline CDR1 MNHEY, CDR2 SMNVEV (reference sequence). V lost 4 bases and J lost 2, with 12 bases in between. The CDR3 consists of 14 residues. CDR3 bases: TGTGCCAGCAGTTCCCCGCAACAAACCTACGAGCAGTACTTC. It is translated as CASSSPQQTYEQYF.

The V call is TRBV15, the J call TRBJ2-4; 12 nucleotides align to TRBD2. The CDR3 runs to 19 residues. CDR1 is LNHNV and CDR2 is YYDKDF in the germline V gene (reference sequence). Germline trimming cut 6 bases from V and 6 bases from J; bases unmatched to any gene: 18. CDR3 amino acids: CATRTTKEGLAGHVNIQYF. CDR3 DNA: TGTGCCACCAGGACAACTAAGGAGGGACTAGCGGGTCATGTAAACATTCAGTACTTC.

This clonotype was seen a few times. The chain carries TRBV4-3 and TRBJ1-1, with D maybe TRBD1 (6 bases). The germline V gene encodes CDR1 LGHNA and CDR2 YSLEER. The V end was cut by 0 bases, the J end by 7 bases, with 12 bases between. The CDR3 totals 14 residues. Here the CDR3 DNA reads TGCGCCAGCAGCCAAGATCGGGGGCGCGATGAAGCTTTCTTT. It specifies CASSQDRGRDEAFF.

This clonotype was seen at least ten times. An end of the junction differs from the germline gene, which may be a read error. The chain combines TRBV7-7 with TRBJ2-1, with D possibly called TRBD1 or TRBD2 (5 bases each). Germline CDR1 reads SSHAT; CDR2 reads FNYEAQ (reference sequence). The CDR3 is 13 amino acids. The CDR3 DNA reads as TGTGCTAGCAGCTCAGGGAGACTCAATGAGCAGTTCTTC. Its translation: CASSSGRLNEQFF.

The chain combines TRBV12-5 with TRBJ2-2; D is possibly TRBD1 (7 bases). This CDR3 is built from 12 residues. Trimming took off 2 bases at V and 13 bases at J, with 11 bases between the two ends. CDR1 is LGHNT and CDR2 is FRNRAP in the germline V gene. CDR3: CASGLWRGRLFF. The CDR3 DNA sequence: TGTGCTAGTGGTTTGTGGAGGGGGCGGCTGTTTTTT.

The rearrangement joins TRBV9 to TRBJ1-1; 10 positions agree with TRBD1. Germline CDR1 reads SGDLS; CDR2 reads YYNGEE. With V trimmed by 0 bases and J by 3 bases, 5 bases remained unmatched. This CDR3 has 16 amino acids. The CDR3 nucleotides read TGTGCCAGCAGCGTAGGACAGGGGGCTCGAGACACTGAAGCTTTCTTT. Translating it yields CASSVGQGARDTEAFF.

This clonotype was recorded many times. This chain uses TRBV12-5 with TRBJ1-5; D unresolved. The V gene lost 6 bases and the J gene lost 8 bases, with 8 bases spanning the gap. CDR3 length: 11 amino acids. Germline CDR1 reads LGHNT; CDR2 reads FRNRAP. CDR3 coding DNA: TGTGCTAGTGGGTTCAGTGAGCCCCAGCATTTT. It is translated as CASGFSEPQHF.

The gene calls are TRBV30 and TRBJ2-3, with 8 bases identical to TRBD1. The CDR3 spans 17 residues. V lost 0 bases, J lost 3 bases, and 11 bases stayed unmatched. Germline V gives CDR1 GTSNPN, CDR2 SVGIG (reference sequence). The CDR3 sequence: CAWSVPWTGRRTDTQYF. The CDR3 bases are TGTGCCTGGAGTGTGCCATGGACAGGGAGGAGAACAGATACGCAGTATTTT.

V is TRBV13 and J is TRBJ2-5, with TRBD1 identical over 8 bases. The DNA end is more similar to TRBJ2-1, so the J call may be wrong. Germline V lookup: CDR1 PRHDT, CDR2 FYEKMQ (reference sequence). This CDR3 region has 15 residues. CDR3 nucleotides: TGTGCCAGCAGGTCAGGACAGGGACGAGGTGGGACCCAGTTCTTC. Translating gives CASRSGQGRGGTQFF.

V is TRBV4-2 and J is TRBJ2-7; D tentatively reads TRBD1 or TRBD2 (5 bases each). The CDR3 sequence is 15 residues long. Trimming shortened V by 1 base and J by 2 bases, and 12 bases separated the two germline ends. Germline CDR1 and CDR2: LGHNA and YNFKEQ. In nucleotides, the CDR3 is TGTGCCAGCAGCCAAGGCAGGGACCCCACCTACGAGCAGTACTTC. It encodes CASSQGRDPTYEQYF.

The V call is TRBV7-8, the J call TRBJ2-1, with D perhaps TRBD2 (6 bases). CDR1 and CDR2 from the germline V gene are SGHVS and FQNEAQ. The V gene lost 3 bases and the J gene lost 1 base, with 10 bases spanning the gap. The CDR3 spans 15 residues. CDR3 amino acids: CASSFSRGSYNEQFF. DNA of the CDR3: TGTGCCAGCAGCTTCTCTCGGGGGTCCTACAATGAGCAGTTCTTC.

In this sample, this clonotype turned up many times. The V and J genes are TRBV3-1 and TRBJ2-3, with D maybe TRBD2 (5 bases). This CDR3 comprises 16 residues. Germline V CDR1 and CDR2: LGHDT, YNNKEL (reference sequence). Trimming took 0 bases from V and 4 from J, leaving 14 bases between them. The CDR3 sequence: CASSQDWTPGADTQYF. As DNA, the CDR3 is TGTGCCAGCAGCCAAGATTGGACCCCCGGGGCAGATACGCAGTATTTT.